Below, 4 T cell receptor beta chains from the same sample are listed, as sequenced in a study of T cells after yellow fever vaccination (dated by TCRdb to the late 2010s). The library was built by means of 5' RACE. Sequencing instrument: Illumina HiSeq 2500. Using fastp at Q25 and MiXCR, TCRdb reprocessed the public reads and kept productive beta chains. One record per CDR3 amino acid sequence lists the most common genes and DNA. Within this sample are some 350,000 distinct CDR3 sequences, with 6.2% of them counted one time only. The top ten constitute over 12% of the sample. In light of the paper, this sample's treatment or condition label describes: live attenuated yellow fever vaccine strain. This sample comprised PBMCs, obtained 5 days after the yellow fever booster vaccination. The source of these receptors is a man between 25 and 39 years old who received the YFV17D yellow fever vaccine.

This chain links TRBV29-1 with TRBJ2-1; TRBD2 matches at 15 bases. Germline CDR1 SQVTM, CDR2 ANQGSEA. The CDR3 runs 14 residues. J gave up 9 bases and V 6 bases, and 6 bases lay outside the gene matches. CDR3 nucleotides: TGCAGCGTCCTTCGGACTAGCGGGAGGGGTGAGCAGTTCTTC. Translation: CSVLRTSGRGEQFF.

This clonotype was seen a few times. V is TRBV6-2 or TRBV6-3 and J is TRBJ1-1; perhaps TRBD1 as D (5 bases). The germline V gene encodes CDR1 MNHEY and CDR2 SVGEGT. Trimming took off 7 bases at V and 0 bases at J, with 24 bases between the two ends. The CDR3 contains 18 residues. CDR3 sequence: CASIQAGRLVLVNTEAFF. The DNA for the CDR3 is TGTGCCAGCATTCAGGCGGGACGCTTGGTTCTGGTGAACACTGAAGCTTTCTTT.

Details on this clonotype: An end of the junction differs from the germline gene, which may be a read error. This sequence joins TRBV5-5 and TRBJ2-7; tentatively, D is TRBD2 (6 bases). CDR3 length: 14 amino acids. Germline V gene sequence: CDR1 SGHKS, CDR2 YYEKEE (reference sequence). This CDR3 reads CASILVAGSYEQYF. DNA of the CDR3: TGTGCCAGCATCTTGGTGGCGGGGTCCTACGAGCAGTACTTC.

Concerning this clonotype: The junction departs from the called germline gene at one end, perhaps through a read error. The chain carries TRBV6-1 and TRBJ2-1; perhaps D is TRBD1 or TRBD2 (5 bases each). Germline V gene lookup returns CDR1 MNHNS and CDR2 SASEGT. CDR3 length: 14 amino acids. The CDR3 sequence: CASSEQAGGNEQIF. The CDR3 bases are TGTGCCAGCAGTGAACAAGCTGGGGGTAATGAGCAGATCTTC.